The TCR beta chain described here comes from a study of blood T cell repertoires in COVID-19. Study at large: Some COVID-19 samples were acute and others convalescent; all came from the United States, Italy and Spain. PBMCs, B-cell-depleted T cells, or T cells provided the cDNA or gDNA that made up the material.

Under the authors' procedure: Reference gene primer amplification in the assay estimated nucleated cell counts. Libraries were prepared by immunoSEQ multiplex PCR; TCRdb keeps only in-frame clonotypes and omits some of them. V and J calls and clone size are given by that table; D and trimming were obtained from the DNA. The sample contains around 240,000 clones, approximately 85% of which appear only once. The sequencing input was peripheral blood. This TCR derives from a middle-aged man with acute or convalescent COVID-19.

This chain's CDR3 is CASSYQGANYGYTF. DNA for the CDR3: TGTGCCAGCAGTTACCAGGGTGCTAACTATGGCTACACCTTC. The chain couples TRBV6-5 to TRBJ1-2, with a possible D match to TRBD1 (5 bases). Germline-derived CDR1 and CDR2 are MNHEY and SVGAGI. Trimming removed 2 bases at V and 0 bases at J, with 7 bases between. This CDR3 spans 14 amino acids.